The following is a TCR beta chain sequence with its context. Populations obtained by sorting all exceeded 98% purity. The V and J ends lost 1 base and 0 bases respectively, with 13 bases between them. Germline V gives CDR1 SGHVS, CDR2 FNYEAQ. The CDR3 has 18 amino acids. This sample is part of a study of beta chain features in type 1 diabetes. Study background: Examination covered under 110 million sorted cells spanning all samples.

The whole isolated RNA underwent reverse transcription, so sequencing captured expressed TCRB transcripts. Naive, central memory and regulatory T cell samples came to a mean of roughly 3.6 million reads. Profiling relied on immunoSEQ multiplex PCR, and the TCRdb table lists in-frame clones only, not all of them. The sample has 200,000 to 250,000 clones, 68% seen once. The chain carries TRBV7-6 and TRBJ2-6, with a weak D call TRBD2 (6 bases). This clonotype originated in a man younger than 40 in good health. Sequences were obtained from naive CD4+ T cells from blood. The CDR3 sequence is CASSLERDFYSGANVLTF. CDR3 nucleotide sequence: TGTGCCAGCAGCTTAGAGAGGGACTTTTACTCTGGGGCCAACGTCCTGACTTTC.